This T cell receptor (beta chain) appears in the sequencing data of a study of blood T cell repertoires in COVID-19. Looking at the study overall: Spain, Italy and the United States supplied samples that represented acute and convalescent COVID-19.

This CDR3 region has 14 residues. V lost 3 bases, J lost 5 bases, and 14 bases lay in between. The germline V gene has CDR1 SGDLS and CDR2 YYNGEE. Profiled with immunoSEQ multiplex PCR; TCRdb holds only in-frame clones, not every one. The top ten hold less than 20% of the sample, which has some 130,000 clones, approximately 80% seen once. This receptor was identified in a woman in her forties or fifties with acute or convalescent COVID-19. The rearrangement joins TRBV9 to TRBJ1-2; D perhaps matches TRBD1 (6 bases). Sample: peripheral blood. The DNA of the CDR3 is TGTGCCAGCAGCGGAGAACAGGGTTGGTATGGCTACACCTTC. This sequence encodes CASSGEQGWYGYTF.